The 24 T cell receptor beta chains listed next were all sequenced from one sample in a study of blood T cells in healthy people across ages. With a J-beta primer mix and a sample-barcoded 5' primer, a second PCR ran roughly 6 to 12 cycles. One entry per CDR3 protein, called by TCRdb with MiXCR from the 5' RACE reads. The sample gives about 680,000 distinct CDR3 sequences, 45% to 50% of which show up once; 30% to 40% is in the top ten. Sequences were obtained from blood. These TCRs come from a woman aged 55-75 years in good health.

The chain uses TRBV6-6 and TRBJ2-5; D gene unclear. Trimming took 10 bases from V and 1 from J, leaving 10 bases between them. Per the germline V gene, CDR1 is MNHNY and CDR2 is SVGAGI (reference sequence). The length of the CDR3 is 12 residues. Here the CDR3 DNA reads TGTGCCACCGGCCAGGTCCAAGAGACCCAGTACTTC. It yields the protein CATGQVQETQYF.

This clonotype was found a few times. The chain joins TRBV15 to TRBJ2-7; D might be TRBD1 or TRBD2, each matching 5 bases. The CDR3 sequence is 14 residues long. Germline CDR1 LNHNV, CDR2 YYDKDF (reference sequence). The ends were cut back, 3 bases at V and 3 bases at J, with 12 bases in the middle. CDR3: CATSRSGTDYEQYF. DNA of the CDR3: TGTGCCACCAGCAGGTCTGGGACGGACTACGAGCAGTACTTC.

This chain links TRBV20-1 with TRBJ2-7; 9 positions match TRBD1. V lost 0 bases, J lost 4 bases, and 7 bases stayed unmatched. Per germline, CDR1 DFQATT and CDR2 SNEGSKA (reference sequence). This CDR3 is 15 amino acids long. The CDR3 protein is CSARDSSGTGYEQYF. For the CDR3, the DNA is TGCAGTGCTAGAGATAGTAGTGGGACAGGGTACGAGCAGTACTTC.

This clonotype was counted a few times. This CDR3 is CASSEGGTTPREQYF. The CDR3 coding sequence is TGTGCCAGCAGCGAGGGGGGGACCACACCGAGGGAGCAGTACTTC. The genes are TRBV9 and TRBJ2-4; D may be TRBD2 (7 bases). The CDR3 loop spans 15 amino acids. Germline V gives CDR1 SGDLS, CDR2 YYNGEE. The ends were cut back, 3 bases at V and 13 bases at J, with 23 bases in the middle.

This clonotype was seen more than once but under ten times. V is TRBV19 and J is TRBJ2-7, with 7 bases fitting TRBD2. With V trimmed by 0 bases and J by 2 bases, 4 bases remained unmatched. Germline CDR1 reads LNHDA; CDR2 reads SQIVND (reference sequence). The CDR3 sequence is 15 residues long. This CDR3 reads CASSIEAGLTYEQYF. In DNA, the CDR3 is TGTGCCAGTAGTATAGAAGCGGGACTCACCTACGAGCAGTACTTC.

The V call is TRBV27, the J call TRBJ2-1; the match to TRBD2 covers 8 bases. The J call may be wrong; the DNA end is better matched by TRBJ2-7. The germline CDR1 and CDR2 sequences are MNHEY and SMNVEV (reference sequence). The CDR3 covers 15 residues. The CDR3 bases are TGTGCCAGCAGACCGGGACTAGACCTTTACAATGAGCAGTACTTC. Its protein product is CASRPGLDLYNEQYF.

The chain is built from TRBV20-1 and TRBJ1-2; 7 bases agree with TRBD1. Germline V lookup: CDR1 DFQATT, CDR2 SNEGSKA (reference sequence). This CDR3 comprises 13 residues. J was trimmed by 8 bases and V by 5 bases; bases with no gene match: 11. CDR3 residues: CSASPRQGSGYTF. In nucleotides, the CDR3 is TGCAGTGCTTCCCCCCGACAGGGCTCCGGCTACACCTTC.

The chain links TRBV6-1 to TRBJ1-1; D ambiguous. The germline V and J ends were trimmed by 7 bases and 1 base, with 13 bases remaining between them. Germline V gene lookup returns CDR1 MNHNS and CDR2 SASEGT. The CDR3 totals 14 residues. CDR3: CASIWASGNTEAFF. The CDR3 nucleotides read TGTGCCAGCATATGGGCTTCTGGGAACACTGAAGCTTTCTTT.

CDR3 sequence: CSPSLGQGESPLHF. The CDR3 nucleotides read TGCAGTCCCTCTCTCGGACAGGGGGAATCACCCCTCCACTTT. This sequence joins TRBV20-1 and TRBJ1-6, with 10 bases identical to TRBD1. V lost 8 bases and J lost 10; bases outside the gene matches: 11. The CDR3 spans 14 residues. The germline gives CDR1 DFQATT, CDR2 SNEGSKA (reference sequence).

The chain combines TRBV3-1 with TRBJ2-7; no clear D gene. Germline lookup yields CDR1 LGHDT and CDR2 YNNKEL (reference sequence). The length of the CDR3 is 16 residues. V shed 1 base and J shed 0 bases, with 13 bases lying between them. The chain's CDR3 is CASSQGVDPSSYEQYF. Written as DNA, the CDR3 is TGTGCCAGCAGCCAAGGGGTGGACCCGAGCTCCTACGAGCAGTACTTC.

This clonotype appeared many times. The V call is TRBV5-1, the J call TRBJ2-5; D gene ambiguous. Between the trimmed V and J ends, which lost 4 bases and 4 bases, there was a span of 11 bases. Germline V lookup: CDR1 SGHRS, CDR2 YFSETQ. This CDR3 is 13 amino acids long. CDR3 DNA sequence: TGCGCCAGCAGCACGAACACCTTAGAGACCCAGTACTTC. Residues: CASSTNTLETQYF.

This chain connects TRBV20-1 to TRBJ2-7, with D possibly being TRBD1 (7 bases). Deletions cut 6 bases from V and 4 bases from J, with 13 bases between. The CDR3 runs 12 residues. Germline loops: CDR1 DFQATT, CDR2 SNEGSKA (reference sequence). The CDR3 spells CSAIRGAYEQYF. The CDR3 DNA is TGCAGTGCAATCAGGGGGGCTTACGAGCAGTACTTC.

This clonotype has more than one count but fewer than ten. The chain couples TRBV7-2 to TRBJ2-1, with unresolved D. V was trimmed by 5 bases and J by 11 bases, leaving 19 bases between them. CDR3 length equals 14 residues. Germline CDR1 SGHTA, CDR2 FQGNSA. The CDR3 sequence: CASSLRGVNKQQFF. DNA for the CDR3: TGTGCCAGCAGCCTTCGTGGAGTCAACAAACAGCAGTTCTTC.

The V gene is TRBV25-1, the J gene TRBJ2-6; no reliable D call. Trimming shortened V by 8 bases and J by 3 bases, and 8 bases separated the two germline ends. The CDR3 loop spans 13 amino acids. Germline V CDR1 and CDR2: MGHDK, SYGVNS. The CDR3: CASSSYGANVLTF. The CDR3 nucleotides are TGTGCCAGCTCCTCATATGGGGCCAACGTCCTGACTTTC.

This clonotype has just a few counts. V and J are TRBV7-2 and TRBJ2-3; D is possibly TRBD1 or TRBD2 (6 bases each). CDR3 length: 16 residues. Germline CDR1 SGHTA, CDR2 FQGNSA. V shed 5 bases and J shed 4 bases, with 19 bases lying between them. The CDR3 here is CASSVQGSGTADTQYF. DNA of the CDR3: TGTGCCAGCAGCGTGCAGGGGTCTGGGACTGCAGATACGCAGTATTTT.

The chain uses TRBV6-5 and TRBJ2-7; TRBD2 agrees at 11 bases. This CDR3 comprises 16 residues. From germline, CDR1 is MNHEY and CDR2 SVGAGI. The ends lost 6 bases at V and 0 bases at J; junction bases unmatched: 7. The CDR3 sequence: CASRLLAGVPSYEQYF. CDR3 bases: TGTGCCAGCAGGCTACTAGCGGGGGTGCCCTCCTACGAGCAGTACTTC.

The CDR3 bases are TGCGCCAGCAGTCGGGACAGGGTCTACGAGCAGTACTTC. It yields the protein CASSRDRVYEQYF. The chain couples TRBV5-1 to TRBJ2-7; the match to TRBD1 covers 9 bases. The CDR3 sequence is 13 residues long. Germline-derived CDR1 and CDR2 are SGHRS and YFSETQ. Trimming at V came to 5 bases and at J to 3 bases, leaving 3 bases not matched to a gene.

Concerning this clonotype itself: The junction does not match germline at one end; this may be a read error. The chain links TRBV18 to TRBJ2-5; D might be TRBD2 (5 bases). Germline V CDR1 and CDR2: KGHSH, LQKENI. CDR3 length equals 14 residues. CDR3 sequence (DNA): TGTGCCAGCTCACCAGGGCAGAGGGCAGAGATCCAGTACTTC. It encodes CASSPGQRAEIQYF.

This clonotype was seen more than once but under ten times. The chain couples TRBV4-1 to TRBJ2-7, with D tentatively TRBD2 (5 bases). The CDR3 consists of 15 residues. Trimming took off 4 bases at V and 0 bases at J, with 13 bases between the two ends. The V gene's germline CDR1 is MGHRA and CDR2 YSYEKL. CDR3 loop: CASSPRASGSYEQYF. CDR3 DNA: TGCGCCAGCAGCCCGCGGGCATCCGGCTCCTACGAGCAGTACTTC.

The J gene is TRBJ2-2, the V gene TRBV6-2 or TRBV6-3; 7 bases match TRBD1. The CDR3 covers 15 residues. Per germline, CDR1 MNHEY and CDR2 SVGEGT. After removal of 2 bases from V and 5 bases from J, the junction contained 5 bases not matched to a gene. CDR3 loop: CASSYRGQRTGELFF. CDR3 sequence (DNA): TGTGCCAGCAGTTACCGGGGACAGAGGACCGGGGAGCTGTTTTTT.

The genes are TRBV7-2 and TRBJ2-3, with a possible D match to TRBD2 (5 bases). CDR1 and CDR2 from the germline V gene are SGHTA and FQGNSA. The CDR3 loop spans 15 amino acids. V lost 5 bases to trimming and J lost 2 bases, with 14 bases between them. This chain's CDR3 is CASSPAGRVTDTQYF. The CDR3 DNA is TGTGCCAGCAGCCCCGCCGGGCGGGTCACAGATACGCAGTATTTT. Full variable domain (missing parts from reference TRBV7-2 and TRBJ2-3): GAGVSQSPSNKVTEKGKDVELRCDPISGHTALYWYRQSLGQGLEFLIYFQGNSAPDKSGLPSDRFSAERTGGSVSTLTIQRTQQEDSAVYLCASSPAGRVTDTQYFGPGTRLTVL.

This clonotype was counted ten times or more. The chain recombines TRBV20-1 with TRBJ2-7; 7 bases agree with TRBD1. Germline CDR1 DFQATT, CDR2 SNEGSKA (reference sequence). V lost 3 bases, J lost 2 bases, and 7 bases stayed unmatched. This CDR3 has 14 residues. The CDR3 here is CSASGDRLPYEQYF. CDR3 nucleotide sequence: TGCAGTGCTAGTGGGGACAGACTTCCCTACGAGCAGTACTTC.

This clonotype was seen only once. The gene calls are TRBV3-1 and TRBJ2-5; TRBD1 agrees at 10 bases. The germline V gene encodes CDR1 LGHDT and CDR2 YNNKEL (reference sequence). There are 14 residues in the CDR3. V shed 1 base and J 11 bases; nucleotides not matched to a gene: 7. The CDR3 sequence: CASSQGGQGKGQYF. The CDR3 DNA follows: TGTGCCAGCAGCCAAGGGGGACAGGGGAAAGGGCAGTACTTC.

The genes are TRBV10-3 and TRBJ1-1, with D perhaps matching TRBD1 (6 bases). The germline V gene has CDR1 ENHRY and CDR2 SYGVKD. The CDR3 length is 15 residues. The V end lost 6 bases, the J end lost 1 base, and 15 bases lay between the germline ends. This chain's CDR3 is CAISRTVAENTEAFF. The CDR3 DNA reads TGTGCCATCAGCCGGACAGTCGCGGAGAACACTGAAGCTTTCTTT.